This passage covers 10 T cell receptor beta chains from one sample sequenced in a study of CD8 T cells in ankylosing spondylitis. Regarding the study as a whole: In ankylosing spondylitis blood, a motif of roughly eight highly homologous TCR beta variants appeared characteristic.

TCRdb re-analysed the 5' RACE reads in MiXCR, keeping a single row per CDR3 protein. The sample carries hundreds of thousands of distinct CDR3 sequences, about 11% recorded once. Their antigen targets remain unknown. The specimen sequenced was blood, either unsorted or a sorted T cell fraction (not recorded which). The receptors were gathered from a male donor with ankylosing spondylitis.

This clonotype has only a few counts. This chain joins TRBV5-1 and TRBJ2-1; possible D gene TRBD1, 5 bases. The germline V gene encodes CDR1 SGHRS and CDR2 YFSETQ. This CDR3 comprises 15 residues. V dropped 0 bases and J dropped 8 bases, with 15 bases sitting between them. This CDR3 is CASSLALQASDEQFF. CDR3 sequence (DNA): TGCGCCAGCAGCTTGGCCTTACAGGCCTCGGATGAGCAGTTCTTC.

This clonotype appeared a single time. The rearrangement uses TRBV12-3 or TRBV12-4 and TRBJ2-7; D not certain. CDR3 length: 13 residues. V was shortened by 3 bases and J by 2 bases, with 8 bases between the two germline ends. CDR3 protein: CASSFWSTYEQYF. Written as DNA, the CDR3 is TGTGCCAGCAGTTTTTGGTCTACCTACGAGCAGTACTTC.

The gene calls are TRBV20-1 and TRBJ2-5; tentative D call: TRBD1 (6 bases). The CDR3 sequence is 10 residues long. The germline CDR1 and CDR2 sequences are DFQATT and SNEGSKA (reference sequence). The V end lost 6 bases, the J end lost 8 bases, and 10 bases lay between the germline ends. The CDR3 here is CSALRGTQYF. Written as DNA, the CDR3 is TGCAGTGCACTCAGGGGAACCCAGTACTTC.

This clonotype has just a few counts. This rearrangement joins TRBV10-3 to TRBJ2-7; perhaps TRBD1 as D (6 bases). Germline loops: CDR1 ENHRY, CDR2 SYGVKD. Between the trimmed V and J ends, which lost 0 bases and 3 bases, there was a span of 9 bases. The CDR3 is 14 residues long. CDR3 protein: CAISESRGDYEQYF. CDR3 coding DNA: TGTGCCATCAGTGAGTCCAGGGGCGACTACGAGCAGTACTTC.

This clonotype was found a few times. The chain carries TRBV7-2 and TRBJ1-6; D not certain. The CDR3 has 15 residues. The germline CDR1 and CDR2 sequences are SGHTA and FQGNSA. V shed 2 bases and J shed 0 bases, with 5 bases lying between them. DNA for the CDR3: TGTGCCAGCAGCTTATCCGGCTCCTATAATTCACCCCTCCACTTT. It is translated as CASSLSGSYNSPLHF.

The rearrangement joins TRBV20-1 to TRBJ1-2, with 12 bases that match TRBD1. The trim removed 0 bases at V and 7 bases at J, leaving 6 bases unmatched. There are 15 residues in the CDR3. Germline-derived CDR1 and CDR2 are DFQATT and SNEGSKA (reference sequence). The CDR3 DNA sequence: TGCAGTGCTAGAGATGCGGGACAGGGGGCAGGTGGCTACACCTTC. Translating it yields CSARDAGQGAGGYTF.

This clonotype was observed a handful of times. The CDR3 DNA sequence: TGTGCCAGCAGCCCACCCACCCGGAACACTGAAGCTTTCTTT. Translated, it gives CASSPPTRNTEAFF. The chain carries TRBV9 and TRBJ1-1; D gene unclear. CDR3 length equals 14 residues. CDR1 is SGDLS and CDR2 is YYNGEE in the germline V gene. Deletions cut 4 bases from V and 1 base from J, with 11 bases between.

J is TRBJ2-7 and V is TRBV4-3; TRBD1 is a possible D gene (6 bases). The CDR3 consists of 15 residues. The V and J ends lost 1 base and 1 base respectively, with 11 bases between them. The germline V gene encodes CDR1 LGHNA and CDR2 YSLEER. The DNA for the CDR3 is TGCGCCAGCAGCCAAGGGACAGTCGGGTCCTACGAGCAGTACTTC. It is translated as CASSQGTVGSYEQYF.

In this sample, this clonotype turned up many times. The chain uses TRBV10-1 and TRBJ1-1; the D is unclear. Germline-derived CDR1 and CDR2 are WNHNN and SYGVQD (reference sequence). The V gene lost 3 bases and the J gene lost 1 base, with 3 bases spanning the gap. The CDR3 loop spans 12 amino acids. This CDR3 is CASSDPNTEAFF. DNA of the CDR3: TGCGCCAGCAGTGATCCGAACACTGAAGCTTTCTTT.

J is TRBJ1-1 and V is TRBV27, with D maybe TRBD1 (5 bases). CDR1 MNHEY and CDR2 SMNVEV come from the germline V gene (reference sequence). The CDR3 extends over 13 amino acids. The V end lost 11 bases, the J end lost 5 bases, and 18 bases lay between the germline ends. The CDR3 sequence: CASKVLGGTEAFF. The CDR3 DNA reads TGTGCCTCGAAGGTCCTCGGGGGTACTGAAGCTTTCTTT.